The 32 T cell receptor beta chains reported below all come from one sample, sequenced in a study of blood T cell repertoires in COVID-19. Generated by immunoSEQ multiplex PCR, the TCRdb table keeps only in-frame clones and is missing some. The sample carries about 150,000 clones, roughly 82% recorded once. The sequenced sample consisted of peripheral blood. The receptor set was obtained from a human donor in a cohort sampled during active COVID-19.

The rearrangement uses TRBV11-3 and TRBJ2-7, with 8 bases fitting TRBD2. Germline V gene lookup returns CDR1 SGHNT and CDR2 YENEEA. V was pared by 5 bases and J by 7 bases, with 7 bases of the junction left unmatched. CDR3 length: 13 amino acids. The CDR3: CASSPPGGREQYF. In DNA form, the CDR3 reads TGTGCCAGCAGCCCCCCGGGGGGGAGAGAGCAGTACTTC. Together with reference TRBV11-3 and TRBJ2-7, the CDR3 gives the full variable domain: EAGVVQSPRYKIIEKKQPVAFWCNPISGHNTLYWYLQNLGQGPELLIRYENEEAVDDSQLPKDRFSAERLKGVDSTLKIQPAELGDSAVYLCASSPPGGREQYFGPGTRLTVT.

The chain joins TRBV10-3 to TRBJ1-2; 8 bases map to TRBD1. Losses at the gene ends were 6 bases for V and 1 base for J; bases not matched to a gene: 7. Germline CDR1 is ENHRY and CDR2 is SYGVKD. The CDR3 loop spans 15 amino acids. CDR3 sequence: CAIRDREGVNYGYTF. Written as DNA, the CDR3 is TGTGCCATCAGGGACAGGGAAGGGGTTAACTATGGCTACACCTTC.

The chain carries TRBV7-3 and TRBJ1-1; tentatively, D is TRBD1 (6 bases). This CDR3 comprises 13 residues. Germline-derived CDR1 and CDR2 are SGHTA and FQGTGA. Deletions cut 7 bases from V and 5 bases from J, with 14 bases between. In nucleotides, the CDR3 is TGTGCCAGCACGTCAACAGGGCAAACTGAAGCTTTCTTT. Its translation is CASTSTGQTEAFF.

The rearrangement uses TRBV30 and TRBJ1-2, with 9 nucleotides matching TRBD1. The junction had 5 bases not matched to a gene; V was cut back by 5 bases and J by 10 bases. Germline values: CDR1 GTSNPN, CDR2 SVGIG (reference sequence). The CDR3 length is 11 residues. In nucleotides, the CDR3 is TGTGCCTGGGCCGGGACAGGGCCCTACACCTTC. Protein sequence: CAWAGTGPYTF.

The V call is TRBV2, the J call TRBJ2-3; 16 bases fit TRBD2. Trimming took 6 bases from V and 4 from J; bases not matched to a gene: 1. The CDR3 is 15 amino acids. CDR1 and CDR2 (germline): SNHLY, FYNNEI. CDR3 residues: CASRGLAGGSDTQYF. DNA of the CDR3: TGTGCCAGCAGGGGACTAGCGGGAGGGTCAGATACGCAGTATTTT.

The CDR3 sequence: CASRDTGAETQYF. DNA of the CDR3: TGCGCCAGCCGGGACACCGGGGCGGAGACCCAGTACTTC. V is TRBV5-1 and J is TRBJ2-5, with D perhaps TRBD1 (6 bases). The CDR3 spans 13 residues. The germline V gene encodes CDR1 SGHRS and CDR2 YFSETQ. V was cut by 7 bases and J by 5 bases, with 15 bases left in between.

V and J are TRBV9 and TRBJ2-3; 9 nucleotides agree with TRBD1. Germline V lookup: CDR1 SGDLS, CDR2 YYNGEE. Trimming at V came to 0 bases and at J to 6 bases, leaving 8 bases not matched to a gene. The CDR3 is 16 amino acids. Here the CDR3 reads CASSVVLGQGADTQYF. CDR3 DNA sequence: TGTGCCAGCAGCGTAGTATTGGGACAGGGTGCCGATACGCAGTATTTT.

The chain recombines TRBV3-1 (or the pseudogene TRBV3-2) with TRBJ2-1; a weak D match, TRBD1 (5 bases). Germline CDR1 and CDR2: LGHDT and YNNKEL (reference sequence). The CDR3 is 12 residues long. The V and J ends lost 2 bases and 8 bases respectively, with 7 bases between them. CDR3 sequence reads: CASSQLRDEQFF. CDR3 DNA: TGTGCCAGCAGCCAACTCAGGGATGAGCAGTTCTTC.

The rearrangement uses TRBV2 and TRBJ2-1, with 7 bases aligning to TRBD2. Germline assignment: CDR1 SNHLY and CDR2 FYNNEI. The CDR3 consists of 14 residues. J lost 7 bases, V lost 4 bases, and 7 bases had no gene match. This CDR3 reads CASSVASGLNEQFF. The CDR3, as DNA: TGTGCCAGCAGTGTCGCTAGCGGCCTAAATGAGCAGTTCTTC. The whole variable domain, filled in from reference TRBV2 and TRBJ2-1, reads EPEVTQTPSHQVTQMGQEVILRCVPISNHLYFYWYRQILGQKVEFLVSFYNNEISEKSEIFDDQFSVERPDGSNFTLKIRSTKLEDSAMYFCASSVASGLNEQFFGPGTRLTVL.

This clone was counted a single time. J is TRBJ1-1 and V is TRBV3-1 (or the pseudogene TRBV3-2); tentatively, D is TRBD1 (6 bases). The germline gives CDR1 LGHDT, CDR2 YNNKEL (reference sequence). CDR3 size: 13 residues. Trimming took 6 bases from V and 5 from J, leaving 13 bases between them. CDR3 protein: CASRRQDITEAFF. The DNA for the CDR3 is TGTGCCAGCAGGCGACAGGACATTACTGAAGCTTTCTTT.

The chain couples TRBV6-5 to TRBJ1-2; no clear D gene. Germline-derived CDR1 and CDR2 are MNHEY and SVGAGI. The V end was cut by 5 bases, the J end by 4 bases, with 11 bases between. The CDR3 has 13 amino acids. CDR3 in DNA: TGTGCCAGCAGTCACGGGAGGGTCTATGGCTACACCTTC. Its translation is CASSHGRVYGYTF.

DNA for the CDR3: TGCAGCGTTGACGGAGACGGACTAGCGGGAGTTACGTACCAAGAGACCCAGTACTTC. Its translation is CSVDGDGLAGVTYQETQYF. The gene calls are TRBV29-1 and TRBJ2-5, with 13 bases that match TRBD2. CDR3 length: 19 residues. The V gene's germline CDR1 is SQVTM and CDR2 ANQGSEA. Trimming took 3 bases from V and 0 from J; bases not matched to a gene: 13. Using reference TRBV29-1 and TRBJ2-5 for the parts outside the CDR3, the full variable domain is SAVISQKPSRDICQRGTSLTIQCQVDSQVTMMFWYRQQPGQSLTLIATANQGSEATYESGFVIDKFPISRPNLTFSTLTVSNMSPEDSSIYLCSVDGDGLAGVTYQETQYFGPGTRLLVL.

This clone was observed a handful of times. V is TRBV30 and J is TRBJ2-1; D possibly corresponds to TRBD2 (6 bases). The germline CDR1 and CDR2 sequences are GTSNPN and SVGIG (reference sequence). V was shortened by 6 bases and J by 4 bases, with 10 bases between the two germline ends. The CDR3 loop spans 12 amino acids. The CDR3 DNA reads as TGTGCCTGCCTAGCGAGGTACAATGAGCAGTTCTTC. It encodes CACLARYNEQFF. Full variable domain (missing parts from reference TRBV30 and TRBJ2-1): SQTIHQWPATLVQPVGSPLSLECTVEGTSNPNLYWYRQAAGRGLQLLFYSVGIGQISSEVPQNLSASRPQDRQFILSSKKLLLSDSGFYLCACLARYNEQFFGPGTRLTVL.

The gene calls are TRBV4-1 and TRBJ2-2; no definite D call. Germline CDR1 is MGHRA and CDR2 is YSYEKL. The V end was cut by 4 bases, the J end by 0 bases, with 9 bases between. CDR3 length: 15 amino acids. The CDR3 coding sequence is TGCGCCAGCAGCCCGCGGTCAGCGAACACCGGGGAGCTGTTTTTT. Its translation is CASSPRSANTGELFF.

V and J are TRBV3-1 (or the pseudogene TRBV3-2) and TRBJ1-2; D perhaps matches TRBD1 (5 bases). V was cut by 0 bases and J by 7 bases, with 15 bases left in between. This CDR3 has 15 residues. The germline V gene has CDR1 LGHDT and CDR2 YNNKEL (reference sequence). DNA of the CDR3: TGTGCCAGCAGCCAAGACTCGGCCAGGGTAGGTGGCTACACCTTC. Protein: CASSQDSARVGGYTF.

This sequence joins TRBV4-2 and TRBJ1-1, with 9 nucleotides matching TRBD1. V lost 7 bases and J lost 2; bases outside the gene matches: 11. The CDR3 runs to 16 residues. Germline-derived CDR1 and CDR2 are LGHNA and YNFKEQ. In DNA, the CDR3 is TGTGCCAGCACCCAGGGACAGGGCCTCGCAAACACTGAAGCTTTCTTT. Translating gives CASTQGQGLANTEAFF.

The rearrangement joins TRBV13 to TRBJ1-2; no clear D. The V and J ends lost 1 base and 4 bases respectively, with 7 bases between them. The CDR3 loop spans 13 amino acids. Germline lookup yields CDR1 PRHDT and CDR2 FYEKMQ (reference sequence). The chain's CDR3 is CASSLARGYGYTF. The CDR3 DNA follows: TGTGCCAGCAGCTTAGCCCGCGGCTATGGCTACACCTTC.

J is TRBJ1-2 and V is TRBV6-6; D is unresolved. With 2 bases removed from V and 2 bases from J, the gap between germline ends came to 6 bases. This CDR3 is built from 13 residues. Germline V gives CDR1 MNHNY, CDR2 SVGAGI (reference sequence). CDR3 protein: CASSYNGNYGYTF. CDR3 in DNA: TGTGCCAGCAGTTACAACGGGAACTATGGCTACACCTTC.

This rearrangement joins TRBV2 to TRBJ1-6; D gene unclear. This CDR3 has 15 amino acids. V gave up 6 bases and J gave up 0 bases, with 9 bases separating them. Per the germline V gene, CDR1 is SNHLY and CDR2 is FYNNEI. The CDR3 nucleotides are TGTGCCAGCAGCAACCGGGACTCCTATAATTCACCCCTCCACTTT. It is translated as CASSNRDSYNSPLHF.

This chain links TRBV7-9 with TRBJ1-1; TRBD1 agrees at 8 bases. Germline CDR1 and CDR2: SEHNR and FQNEAQ (reference sequence). This CDR3 has 19 residues. J lost 5 bases, V lost 4 bases, and 21 bases had no gene match. CDR3 in amino acids: CASSYGGLRTGQKVTEAFF. The CDR3 DNA is TGTGCCAGCAGCTATGGCGGTTTGAGGACAGGGCAAAAAGTGACTGAAGCTTTCTTT.

The chain links TRBV14 to TRBJ1-3; tentatively, D is TRBD1 (5 bases). Germline V lookup: CDR1 SGHDN, CDR2 FVKESK. This CDR3 has 16 residues. V was clipped by 1 base and J by 2 bases, with 12 bases between them. CDR3 in DNA: TGTGCCAGCAGCCAAGTCTCGGCAGGGCCTGGAAACACCATATATTTT. Its protein is CASSQVSAGPGNTIYF.

This chain connects TRBV12-5 to TRBJ1-5, with 9 bases identical to TRBD1. The CDR3 has 18 residues. Germline assignment: CDR1 LGHNT and CDR2 FRNRAP. With V trimmed by 3 bases and J by 8 bases, 17 bases remained unmatched. CDR3 sequence: CASGFGTGNTVIEEPQHF. CDR3 sequence (DNA): TGTGCTAGTGGTTTCGGGACAGGGAACACGGTCATCGAGGAGCCCCAGCATTTT.

V usage is TRBV28 and J usage is TRBJ2-1; maybe TRBD2 (6 bases). The CDR3 loop spans 13 amino acids. The germline V and J ends were trimmed by 6 bases and 3 bases, with 9 bases remaining between them. CDR1 and CDR2 (germline): MDHEN, SYDVKM. CDR3 amino acids: CASSTGLYNEQFF. The CDR3 nucleotides are TGTGCCAGCAGCACGGGACTCTACAATGAGCAGTTCTTC.

The chain uses TRBV27 and TRBJ2-5, with D unresolved. With 4 bases removed from V and 4 bases from J, the gap between germline ends came to 7 bases. The CDR3 totals 12 residues. Germline V CDR1 and CDR2: MNHEY, SMNVEV (reference sequence). The chain's CDR3 is CASSSRGETQYF. CDR3 DNA: TGTGCCAGCAGTTCCCGCGGAGAGACCCAGTACTTC.

This clone was seen a handful of times. This chain joins TRBV11-2 and TRBJ2-5, with TRBD1 as a possible D gene (5 bases). The germline V and J ends were trimmed by 5 bases and 5 bases, with 15 bases remaining between them. The CDR3 is made up of 14 amino acids. Germline loops: CDR1 SGHAT, CDR2 FQNNGV. The CDR3 sequence: CASSGRGSMETQYF. The CDR3, as DNA: TGTGCCAGCAGCGGTAGGGGCTCGATGGAGACCCAGTACTTC.

This clone was seen only a few times. Other DNA sequences from this sample encode an identical CDR3 as well. The J gene is TRBJ2-2, the V gene TRBV9; D is unclear. CDR1 and CDR2 (germline): SGDLS, YYNGEE. CDR3 length: 14 amino acids. Trimming took off 2 bases at V and 0 bases at J, with 5 bases between the two ends. The CDR3 region is CASSVRANTGELFF. The CDR3 nucleotides read TGTGCCAGCAGCGTTCGGGCGAACACCGGGGAGCTGTTTTTT.

The chain couples TRBV7-2 to TRBJ1-3; 8 bases map to TRBD1. The CDR3 is made up of 17 amino acids. Germline lookup yields CDR1 SGHTA and CDR2 FQGNSA. The V segment lost 3 bases and the J segment 0 bases; nucleotides outside the gene matches: 7. The CDR3: CASSFTGTGNSGNTIYF. Written as DNA, the CDR3 is TGTGCCAGCAGCTTCACCGGGACAGGCAACTCTGGAAACACCATATATTTT.

The table lists this clone with a count of one. The V gene is TRBV19, the J gene TRBJ2-5; tentatively, D is TRBD2 (5 bases). Per germline, CDR1 LNHDA and CDR2 SQIVND (reference sequence). Trimming cost V 3 bases and J 2 bases, with 7 bases left between them. The length of the CDR3 is 13 residues. The CDR3 bases are TGTGCCAGTAGTATGAGGGAACAAGAGACCCAGTACTTC. Translating gives CASSMREQETQYF.

This chain uses TRBV6-2 or TRBV6-3 with TRBJ1-5; D gene ambiguous. The CDR3 is 16 residues long. Germline values: CDR1 MNHEY, CDR2 SVGEGT. V was cut by 0 bases and J by 5 bases, with 14 bases left in between. The CDR3 reads CASSYSVDPLDQPQHF. As DNA, the CDR3 is TGTGCCAGCAGTTACTCCGTTGATCCGTTAGATCAGCCCCAGCATTTT.

The chain couples TRBV3-1 (or the pseudogene TRBV3-2) to TRBJ1-4; 8 bases are a match to TRBD1. CDR1 is LGHDT, CDR2 YNNKEL, per germline (reference sequence). After removal of 2 bases from V and 7 bases from J, the junction contained 9 bases not matched to a gene. The CDR3 is 16 residues long. CDR3 sequence (DNA): TGTGCCAGCAGCCAACCAACACGGCAGGGGGCTGAAAAACTGTTTTTT. Its protein is CASSQPTRQGAEKLFF.

The V call is TRBV9, the J call TRBJ2-2; the D gene is possibly TRBD1 (6 bases). V lost 0 bases, J lost 1 base, and 10 bases lay in between. CDR1 is SGDLS and CDR2 is YYNGEE in the germline V gene. The CDR3 contains 16 residues. In DNA, the CDR3 is TGTGCCAGCAGCGTAGCACCCAGGGGGAACACCGGGGAGCTGTTTTTT. Residues: CASSVAPRGNTGELFF.

CDR3 in DNA: TGTGCCAGCAGCCTCGACAGAGTTTACTACAATGAGCAGTTCTTC. This encodes CASSLDRVYYNEQFF. The gene calls are TRBV7-9 and TRBJ2-1; TRBD1 is a possible D gene (5 bases). The V gene's germline CDR1 is SEHNR and CDR2 FQNEAQ (reference sequence). With 5 bases removed from V and 3 bases from J, the gap between germline ends came to 14 bases. The CDR3 spans 15 residues. Based on the CDR3 plus reference TRBV7-9 and TRBJ2-1, the full variable domain is DTGVSQNPRHKITKRGQNVTFRCDPISEHNRLYWYRQTLGQGPEFLTYFQNEAQLEKSRLLSDRFSAERPKGSFSTLEIQRTEQGDSAMYLCASSLDRVYYNEQFFGPGTRLTVL.